This TCR beta chain was identified in a study of control samples from healthy donors and cancer patients. The V gene end was trimmed by 4 bases and the J gene end by 2 bases; junction bases not matched to a gene: 5. This CDR3 has 15 amino acids. Looked up from germline, CDR1 is SNHLY and CDR2 is FYNNEI. Measured with immunoSEQ multiplex PCR; TCRdb has only the in-frame clones, and not every one. The sample lists some 110,000 clones; roughly 93% were seen once. The TCR was taken from a man aged 25 to 45 in good health. Sequencing used blood. This chain joins TRBV2 and TRBJ1-5; 7 bases line up with TRBD1. CDR3 DNA: TGTGCCAGCAGTGGAGACAGGGTTGGCAATCAGCCCCAGCATTTT. Translating it yields CASSGDRVGNQPQHF. Full variable domain (rest looked up from reference TRBV2 and TRBJ1-5): EPEVTQTPSHQVTQMGQEVILRCVPISNHLYFYWYRQILGQKVEFLVSFYNNEISEKSEIFDDQFSVERPDGSNFTLKIRSTKLEDSAMYFCASSGDRVGNQPQHFGDGTRLSIL.